This T cell receptor (beta chain) was captured in a study of T cell repertoires in cytomegalovirus infection. As regards this clonotype: Its target is unknown.

CDR1 and CDR2 from the germline V gene are SGHAT and FQNNGV. The CDR3 extends over 20 amino acids. With 5 bases clipped from V and 2 bases from J, the junction kept 20 bases outside the gene matches. TCRdb re-derived calls from the reads in MiXCR, one entry per CDR3 protein. The sample carries about 110,000 distinct CDR3 sequences, over 30% recorded once. Here the sequenced sample was CD8+ T cells from cultured PBMCs, taken from culture after CMV antigen stimulation. This clonotype was obtained from a human donor in good health (CMV status not recorded). Some clones in this sample may be carry-over from other donors' samples. This chain uses TRBV11-2 with TRBJ2-3; TRBD2 aligns across 9 bases. For the CDR3, the DNA is TGTGCCAGCAGCCCCCATGGGCTAGCGGGGCCTTCTCTATTCACAGATACGCAGTATTTT. This translates into CASSPHGLAGPSLFTDTQYF.